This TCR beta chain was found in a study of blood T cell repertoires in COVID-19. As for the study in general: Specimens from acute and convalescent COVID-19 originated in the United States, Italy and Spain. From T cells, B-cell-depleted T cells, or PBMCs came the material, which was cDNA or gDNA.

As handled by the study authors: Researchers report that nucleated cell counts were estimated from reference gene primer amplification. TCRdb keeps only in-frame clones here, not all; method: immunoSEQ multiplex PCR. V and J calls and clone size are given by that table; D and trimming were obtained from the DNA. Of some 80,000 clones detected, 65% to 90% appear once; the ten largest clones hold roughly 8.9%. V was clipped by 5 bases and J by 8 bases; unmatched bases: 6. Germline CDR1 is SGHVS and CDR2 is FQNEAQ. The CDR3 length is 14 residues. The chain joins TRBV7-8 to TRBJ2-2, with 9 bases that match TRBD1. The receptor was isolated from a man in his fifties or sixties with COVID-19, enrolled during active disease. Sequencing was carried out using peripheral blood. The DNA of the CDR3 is TGTGCCAGCAGCCGGACAGGGGCCGTAGGGGAGCTGTTTTTT. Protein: CASSRTGAVGELFF.